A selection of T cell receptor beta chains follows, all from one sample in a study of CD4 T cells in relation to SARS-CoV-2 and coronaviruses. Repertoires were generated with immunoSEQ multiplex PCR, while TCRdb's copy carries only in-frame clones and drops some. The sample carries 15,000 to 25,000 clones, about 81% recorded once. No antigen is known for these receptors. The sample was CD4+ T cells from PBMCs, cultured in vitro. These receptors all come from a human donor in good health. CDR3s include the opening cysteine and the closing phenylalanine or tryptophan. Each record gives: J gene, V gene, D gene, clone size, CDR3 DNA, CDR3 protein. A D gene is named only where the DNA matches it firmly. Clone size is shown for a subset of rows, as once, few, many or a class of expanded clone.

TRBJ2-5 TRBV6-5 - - TGTGCCAGCAGACCTACTCGGGACTTTCAAGAGACCCAGTACTTC CASRPTRDFQETQYF
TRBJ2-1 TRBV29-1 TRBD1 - TGCAGCGTGGTAGGACAGGGAAACAATGAGCAGTTCTTC CSVVGQGNNEQFF
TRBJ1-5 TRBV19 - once TGTGCCACCAGGGACCCAAATCAGCCCCAGCATTTT CATRDPNQPQHF
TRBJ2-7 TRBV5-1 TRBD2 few TGCGCCAGCAGCTTAGATTTATCGCCCCGAGCGGGATCCTACGAGCAGTACTTC CASSLDLSPRAGSYEQYF
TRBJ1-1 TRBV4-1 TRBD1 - TGCGCCAGCAGCCATAACAGGGGGCGCGGCACTGAAGCTTTCTTT CASSHNRGRGTEAFF
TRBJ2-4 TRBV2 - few TGTGCCAGCAGTGAAGGAGTTGCCAAAAACATTCAGTACTTC CASSEGVAKNIQYF
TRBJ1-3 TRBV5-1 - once TGCGCCAGCAGCATCACGTGGGGGGTCAACTCTGGAAACACCATATATTTT CASSITWGVNSGNTIYF
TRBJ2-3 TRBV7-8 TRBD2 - TGTGCCAGCAGCCCAAACCCCGGGACTAGCGGGAACACAGATACGCAGTATTTT CASSPNPGTSGNTDTQYF
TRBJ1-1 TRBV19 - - TGTGCCAGTATCGGCCTTTTGGATACCAAAAACACTGAAGCTTTCTTT CASIGLLDTKNTEAFF
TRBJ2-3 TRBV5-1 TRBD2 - TGCGCCAGCAGCTTGACGACTAGCGGGAGGTCTGGCACAGATACGCAGTATTTT CASSLTTSGRSGTDTQYF
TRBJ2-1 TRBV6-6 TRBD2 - TGTGCCAGCAGAAGCGGGGGTCCCTACAATGAGCAGTTCTTC CASRSGGPYNEQFF
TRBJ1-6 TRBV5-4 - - TGTGCCAGCAGCTTGGGTGGGATCTCCTATAATTCACCCCTCCACTTT CASSLGGISYNSPLHF
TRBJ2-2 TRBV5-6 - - TGTGCCAGCAGCTTGGTACCGGTTTCCACCGGGGAGCTGTTTTTT CASSLVPVSTGELFF
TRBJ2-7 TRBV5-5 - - TGTGCCAGCAGCGGGGGTGGGCAGGGGCGCCTTCTCTACGAGCAGTACTTC CASSGGGQGRLLYEQYF
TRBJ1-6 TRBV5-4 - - TGTGCCAGCAGCTTGGACAGTAGCTCCTATAATTCACCCCTCCACTTT CASSLDSSSYNSPLHF
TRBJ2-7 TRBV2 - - TGTGCCAGCAGTATAACGGGTCTCGAGCAGTACTTC CASSITGLEQYF
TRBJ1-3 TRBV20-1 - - TGCAGTGCTAGAGAGGGGGTAGCCATATATTTT CSAREGVAIYF
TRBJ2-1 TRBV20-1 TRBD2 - TGCAGTGCTAGTTTACTAGCGGGAGGGGCCTACAATGAGCAGTTCTTC CSASLLAGGAYNEQFF
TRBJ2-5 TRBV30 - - TGTGCCTGGAGTGTAGAGCGGTGGTCCCAAGAGACCCAGTACTTC CAWSVERWSQETQYF
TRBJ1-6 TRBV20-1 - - TGCAGTGCTAGTGGAGAACTCCACTTT CSASGELHF
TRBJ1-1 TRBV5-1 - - TGCGCCAGCAGCGAGGCTTCGGTCACTGAAGCTTTCTTT CASSEASVTEAFF
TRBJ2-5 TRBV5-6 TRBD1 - TGTGCCAGCAGCTCCCCCCGGGACAGGGAAGAGACCCAGTACTTC CASSSPRDREETQYF
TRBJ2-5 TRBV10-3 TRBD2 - TGTGCCATCAGTATCGGACTAGCGGGATGGGAGACCCAGTACTTC CAISIGLAGWETQYF
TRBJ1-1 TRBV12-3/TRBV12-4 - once TGTGCCAGCACCAGGGACTATTCCACTGAAGCTTTCTTT CASTRDYSTEAFF
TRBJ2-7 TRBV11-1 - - TGTGCCAGCAGCAGGGGTTCCTACGAGCAGTACTTC CASSRGSYEQYF
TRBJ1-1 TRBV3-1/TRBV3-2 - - TGTGCCAGCAGCCCCAGGTGGGTATCGGACACTGAAGCTTTCTTT CASSPRWVSDTEAFF
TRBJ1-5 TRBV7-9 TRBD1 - TGTGCCAGCAGCTTAGAGGGGGGGGACAGGGTCCAGCATTTT CASSLEGGDRVQHF
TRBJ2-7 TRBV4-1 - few TGCGCCAGCAGCCAAGTACTGGGCATTAGCTCCTACGAGCAGTACTTC CASSQVLGISSYEQYF
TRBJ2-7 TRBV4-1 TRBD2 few TGCGCCAGCAGCCAATTATTTAGCGGGGGGAGCTACGAGCAGTACTTC CASSQLFSGGSYEQYF
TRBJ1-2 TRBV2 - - TGTGCCAGCAAAGGTTCTTTCTTGGGTGTTAGCTACACCTTC CASKGSFLGVSYTF
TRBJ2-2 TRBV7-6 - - TGTGCCAGCAGCCCCCCCACCGGGGAGCTGTTTTTT CASSPPTGELFF
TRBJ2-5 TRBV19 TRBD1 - TGTGCCAGTAGGGACAGGCAAGAGACCCAGTACTTC CASRDRQETQYF
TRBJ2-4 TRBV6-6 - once TGTGCCAGCAGTCGGGGACTAGCCAAAAACATTCAGTACTTC CASSRGLAKNIQYF
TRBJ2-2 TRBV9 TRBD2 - TGTGCCAGCAGCCCGGGGGCTGCCGGGGCTAGCGGGGTAGGCGGGGAGCTGTTTTTT CASSPGAAGASGVGGELFF
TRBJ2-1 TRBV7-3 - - TGTGCCAGCAGCCGCAGACTAGGAGACAATGAGCAGTTCTTC CASSRRLGDNEQFF
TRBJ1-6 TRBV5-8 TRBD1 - TGTGCCAGCAGCCGGGACAGGGGTCGATCACCCCTCCACTTT CASSRDRGRSPLHF
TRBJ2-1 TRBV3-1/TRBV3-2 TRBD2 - TGTGCCAGCAGCCTATACTTAGCGGGAAATTACAATGAGCAGTTCTTC CASSLYLAGNYNEQFF
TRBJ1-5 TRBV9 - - TGTGCCAGCAGCCTCCGGGGAGATGATCAGCCCCAGCATTTT CASSLRGDDQPQHF
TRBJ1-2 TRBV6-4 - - TGTGCCAGCAGTGACGGTATGTTAGGGAACAACTATGGCTACACCTTC CASSDGMLGNNYGYTF
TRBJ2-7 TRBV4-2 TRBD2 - TGTGCCAGCAGCCAGGGAGCTAGTCGGGGGGTTACCTACGAGCAGTACTTC CASSQGASRGVTYEQYF
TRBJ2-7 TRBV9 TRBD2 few TGTGCCAGCAGCGTCGGACTAGCGGGGGGGCCGGCGGAGCAGTACTTC CASSVGLAGGPAEQYF
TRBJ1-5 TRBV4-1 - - TGCGCCAGCAGCCAATTAAACAGGAATAATCAGCCCCAGCATTTT CASSQLNRNNQPQHF
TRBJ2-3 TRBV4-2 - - TGTGCCAGCAGCCAAGGACCTTTAGCGCCTAGCACAGATACGCAGTATTTT CASSQGPLAPSTDTQYF
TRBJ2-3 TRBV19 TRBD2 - TGTGCCACCAGACTAGCGGGGGGCCCTGATACGCAGTATTTT CATRLAGGPDTQYF
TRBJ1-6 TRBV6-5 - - TGTGCCAGCACCGGCCCAAATTCACCCCTCCACTTT CASTGPNSPLHF
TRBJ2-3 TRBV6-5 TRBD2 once TGTGCCAGCAGTCTAGCGGGAGGGCGGGGAGATACGCAGTATTTT CASSLAGGRGDTQYF
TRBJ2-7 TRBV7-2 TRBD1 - TGTGCCAGCAGCTACGACAGGGTCGCCTACGAGCAGTACTTC CASSYDRVAYEQYF
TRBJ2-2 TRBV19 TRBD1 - TGTGCCAGTAGTCTCCAGGGGGCGCCCGGGGAGCTGTTTTTT CASSLQGAPGELFF
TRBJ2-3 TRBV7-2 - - TGTGCCAGCAGACTAGGGGGGCGGGAGACAGATACGCAGTATTTT CASRLGGRETDTQYF
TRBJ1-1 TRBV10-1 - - TGCGCCAGCAGCGTTGGTAATGAAGCTTTCTTT CASSVGNEAFF
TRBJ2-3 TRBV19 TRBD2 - TGTGCCAGTAGGGGGACTAGCCTTCTCGGTACGCAGTATTTT CASRGTSLLGTQYF
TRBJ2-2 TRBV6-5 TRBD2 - TGTGCCAGCAGACCACCGGGGGGTCAAACCGGGGAGCTGTTTTTT CASRPPGGQTGELFF
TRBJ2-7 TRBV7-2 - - TGTGCCAGCAGCCCCCGAGGAAGAGCCGCCGAGCAGTACTTC CASSPRGRAAEQYF
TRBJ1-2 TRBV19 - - TGTGCCAGTAGTATCGACAGTTATTATGGCTACACCTTC CASSIDSYYGYTF
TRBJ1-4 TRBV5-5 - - TGTGCCAGCAGCTTAGAACAGGGTGGTACTAATGAAAAACTGTTTTTT CASSLEQGGTNEKLFF
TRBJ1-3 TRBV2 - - TGTGCCAGCAGTGCACAGTCTTTCTCTGGAAACACCATATATTTT CASSAQSFSGNTIYF
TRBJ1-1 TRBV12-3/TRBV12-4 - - TGTGCCAGCAGCCCACCCGGGCAGGCTGAAGCTTTCTTT CASSPPGQAEAFF
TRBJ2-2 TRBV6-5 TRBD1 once TGTGCCAGCAGGGATAACAGGGGTGGGACCGGGGAGCTGTTTTTT CASRDNRGGTGELFF
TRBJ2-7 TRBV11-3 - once TGTGCCAGCAGCTTACGGGGGCACTCCTACGAGCAGTACTTC CASSLRGHSYEQYF